The clone carrying this TCR beta chain occurred many times. Antigen unknown. The entry originates in a study of metastatic and nonmetastatic thyroid tumors. Study overall: Malignant and benign thyroid patients had repertoires compared in peripheral blood and tumor or nodule tissue.

From the PCR reads, TCRdb re-called clones with MiXCR. The sample lists about 23,000 clones, 24% seen once, with roughly an eighth in the top ten. There were no patients who had received any treatment before thyroid surgery. Whole-study findings and limits: In both blood and tumor samples, TCR beta diversity was reported significantly higher for malignant than benign nodules.

The source material was tumor tissue. The clonotype comes from a male donor with papillary thyroid cancer or a benign thyroid nodule (not recorded which). Some clones in this sample may be carry-over from other donors' samples.

The CDR3: CASSLAGLEQFF. The CDR3 bases are TGTGCCAGCAGCTTAGCGGGGCTCGAGCAGTTCTTC. The chain carries TRBV13 and TRBJ2-1; D may match TRBD1 or TRBD2 (5 bases each). The germline V gene has CDR1 PRHDT and CDR2 FYEKMQ (reference sequence). Trimming left V 1 base short and J 10 bases short, with 8 bases between. The CDR3 is 12 amino acids.